The 31 T cell receptor beta chains below come from one sample, sequenced in a study of T cells after yellow fever vaccination. TCRdb reprocessed the 5' RACE reads via MiXCR and lists one record per CDR3 protein. Here the sample spans 200,000 to 250,000 distinct CDR3 sequences, about 7% being singletons. This material consisted of CD4+ T cells sorted from PBMCs, taken 15 days after the yellow fever booster vaccination. The receptors derive from a man aged 25 to 45 who received the YFV17D yellow fever vaccine.

This clonotype was recorded at least ten times. This rearrangement joins TRBV3-1 to TRBJ1-2; no reliable D call. Germline V gene sequence: CDR1 LGHDT, CDR2 YNNKEL (reference sequence). This CDR3 has 14 residues. Deletions cut 0 bases from V and 4 bases from J, with 9 bases between. In DNA form, the CDR3 reads TGTGCCAGCAGCCAAGAGGAAGGCTCCTATGGCTACACCTTC. Protein sequence: CASSQEEGSYGYTF.

The genes are TRBV2 and TRBJ1-5; weak D call: TRBD1 (6 bases). CDR3 length: 15 amino acids. V lost 4 bases to trimming and J lost 1 base, with 11 bases between them. Germline assignment: CDR1 SNHLY and CDR2 FYNNEI. CDR3 sequence (DNA): TGTGCCAGCAGTGCTACAGGGCTAAGCAATCAGCCCCAGCATTTT. It yields the protein CASSATGLSNQPQHF. Looking up the rest from reference TRBV2 and TRBJ1-5 gives the full variable domain: EPEVTQTPSHQVTQMGQEVILRCVPISNHLYFYWYRQILGQKVEFLVSFYNNEISEKSEIFDDQFSVERPDGSNFTLKIRSTKLEDSAMYFCASSATGLSNQPQHFGDGTRLSIL.

This clonotype was seen many times. The chain recombines TRBV7-2 with TRBJ2-2; D is tentatively TRBD1 or TRBD2 (6 bases each). Germline V gene sequence: CDR1 SGHTA, CDR2 FQGNSA. CDR3 length: 15 residues. V was shortened by 5 bases and J by 6 bases, with 16 bases between the two germline ends. The CDR3 DNA sequence: TGTGCCAGCAGCCGCCCCCCCGGGGGCTCCGGGGAGCTGTTTTTT. It translates to CASSRPPGGSGELFF.

This clonotype was seen a handful of times. The V call is TRBV5-1, the J call TRBJ2-1, with 7 nucleotides matching TRBD2. CDR3 length equals 15 residues. Trimming at V came to 2 bases and at J to 1 base, leaving 3 bases not matched to a gene. In germline, CDR1 is SGHRS, CDR2 YFSETQ. CDR3 sequence (DNA): TGCGCCAGCAGCTTCCGGCGGGAGTCCTACAATGAGCAGTTCTTC. Translating it yields CASSFRRESYNEQFF.

This clonotype was seen only a few times. The chain carries TRBV11-2 and TRBJ2-2, with D possibly matching TRBD2 (5 bases). Germline V gene data show CDR1 as SGHAT and CDR2 as FQNNGV. V lost 1 base, J lost 5 bases, and 20 bases lay in between. The CDR3 has 18 amino acids. In DNA form, the CDR3 reads TGTGCCAGCAGCTTAGTATTTAGCAGGTCTCGAGGGACCGGGGAGCTGTTTTTT. This sequence encodes CASSLVFSRSRGTGELFF.

This clonotype was found a few times. The rearrangement links TRBV9 to TRBJ2-1, with 11 bases that match TRBD1. Germline CDR1 and CDR2: SGDLS and YYNGEE. J lost 2 bases, V lost 1 base, and 2 bases had no gene match. The CDR3 contains 16 residues. The CDR3 here is CASSVRGQGAYNEQFF. CDR3 coding DNA: TGTGCCAGCAGCGTAAGGGGACAGGGGGCCTACAATGAGCAGTTCTTC.

This clonotype came up a few times. V gene TRBV5-4 combines with J gene TRBJ2-3, with 10 bases matching TRBD2. The length of the CDR3 is 16 residues. The trim removed 4 bases at V and 5 bases at J, leaving 10 bases unmatched. The germline V gene has CDR1 SGHNT and CDR2 YYREEE (reference sequence). The CDR3 region has the DNA TGTGCCAGCAGCCTAAGCCAGCGGGAGGGCCAAGATACGCAGTATTTT. The encoded protein is CASSLSQREGQDTQYF.

This clonotype was seen more than once but under ten times. J is TRBJ1-6 and V is TRBV10-3; D is perhaps TRBD1 (6 bases). The CDR3 extends over 14 amino acids. Germline V CDR1 and CDR2: ENHRY, SYGVKD. V lost 6 bases and J lost 7, with 13 bases in between. The CDR3, as DNA: TGTGCCATCAGCTCTTCAGGGGAAAATTCACCCCTCCACTTT. Translating gives CAISSSGENSPLHF.

This clonotype was counted ten times or more. The chain joins TRBV28 to TRBJ2-5, with 7 positions matching TRBD1. The CDR3 covers 14 residues. Germline assignment: CDR1 MDHEN and CDR2 SYDVKM. The junction had 7 bases not matched to a gene; V was cut back by 7 bases and J by 2 bases. The CDR3 here is CASNHRGRQETQYF. CDR3 DNA sequence: TGTGCCAGCAATCACAGGGGTAGGCAAGAGACCCAGTACTTC. The whole variable domain, remainder taken from reference TRBV28 and TRBJ2-5, is DVKVTQSSRYLVKRTGEKVFLECVQDMDHENMFWYRQDPGLGLRLIYFSYDVKMKEKGDIPEGYSVSREKKERFSLILESASTNQTSMYLCASNHRGRQETQYFGPGTRLLVL.

This clonotype was counted ten times or more. The chain employs TRBV28 and TRBJ1-2; 7 bases are a match to TRBD1. This CDR3 is built from 13 residues. Per germline, CDR1 MDHEN and CDR2 SYDVKM. The V segment lost 5 bases and the J segment 8 bases; nucleotides outside the gene matches: 8. The CDR3 nucleotides read TGTGCCAGCAGTATAAGACAGGGTGGAGGCTACACCTTC. Residues: CASSIRQGGGYTF.

V and J are TRBV5-4 and TRBJ2-2; 11 nucleotides line up with TRBD2. The CDR3 covers 19 residues. Germline assignment: CDR1 SGHNT and CDR2 YYREEE (reference sequence). The J segment lost 1 base and the V segment lost 1 base, leaving 9 bases of the junction unmatched. The CDR3 loop reads CASSLSGSGLAGNTGELFF. Written as DNA, the CDR3 is TGTGCCAGCAGCTTGTCGGGCAGTGGACTAGCGGGGAACACCGGGGAGCTGTTTTTT.

The chain carries TRBV7-2 and TRBJ2-1; the match to TRBD2 covers 9 bases. The V and J ends lost 5 bases and 5 bases, in that order; junction bases with no gene match: 7. Germline V gene lookup returns CDR1 SGHTA and CDR2 FQGNSA. The CDR3 contains 15 residues. The CDR3 reads CASSQSGRYDNEQFF. The CDR3 nucleotides read TGTGCCAGCAGCCAAAGCGGGAGGTATGACAATGAGCAGTTCTTC.

V usage is TRBV12-3 or TRBV12-4 and J usage is TRBJ1-5; D unresolved. This CDR3 has 13 residues. The ends were cut back, 4 bases at V and 0 bases at J, with 4 bases in the middle. The CDR3 here is CASSYNSNQPQHF. In nucleotides, the CDR3 is TGTGCCAGCAGTTACAATAGCAATCAGCCCCAGCATTTT.

This clonotype was counted a few times. The chain recombines TRBV29-1 with TRBJ2-6, with TRBD1 as a possible D gene (6 bases). Trimming pared 3 bases from V and 2 bases from J, leaving 8 bases between. CDR3 length equals 14 residues. Germline assignment: CDR1 SQVTM and CDR2 ANQGSEA. The CDR3: CSVERTAGANVLTF. DNA for the CDR3: TGCAGCGTTGAGAGGACAGCTGGGGCCAACGTCCTGACTTTC.

The V gene is TRBV11-2, the J gene TRBJ2-3; the match to TRBD2 covers 13 bases. J gave up 5 bases and V 0 bases, and 5 bases lay outside the gene matches. The CDR3 totals 17 residues. Germline assignment: CDR1 SGHAT and CDR2 FQNNGV. The CDR3 here is CASSLEGLAGVGDTQYF. CDR3 DNA sequence: TGTGCCAGCAGCTTAGAAGGACTAGCGGGAGTAGGAGATACGCAGTATTTT.

There are a few counts of this clonotype. The chain recombines TRBV20-1 with TRBJ2-5; TRBD2 aligns across 7 bases. V lost 2 bases and J lost 4; bases outside the gene matches: 4. CDR1 is DFQATT and CDR2 is SNEGSKA in the germline V gene (reference sequence). The CDR3 runs to 13 residues. CDR3 in DNA: TGCAGTGCTAGAAGGGGCGGGAGAGAGACCCAGTACTTC. Residues: CSARRGGRETQYF.

This clonotype has more than one count but fewer than ten. The CDR3 bases are TGTGCCAGCAGCCCCAATAGCGGGAGAGCTCTGGATGAGCAGTTCTTC. It translates to CASSPNSGRALDEQFF. The chain carries TRBV28 and TRBJ2-1; 9 bases map to TRBD2. With V trimmed by 6 bases and J by 8 bases, 14 bases remained unmatched. The CDR3 is 16 amino acids. Germline lookup yields CDR1 MDHEN and CDR2 SYDVKM.

This clonotype appeared many times. The genes are TRBV20-1 and TRBJ2-3, with 9 bases aligning to TRBD2. The germline V gene has CDR1 DFQATT and CDR2 SNEGSKA (reference sequence). This CDR3 spans 18 amino acids. V shed 6 bases and J 5 bases; nucleotides not matched to a gene: 21. The CDR3 protein is CSAAFGRLAGLGGDTQYF. In nucleotides, the CDR3 is TGCAGTGCCGCATTCGGTCGTCTAGCGGGACTAGGGGGAGATACGCAGTATTTT.

This clonotype was recorded a few times. The chain employs TRBV12-3 or TRBV12-4 and TRBJ1-3; no reliable D call. Trimming left V 4 bases short and J 0 bases short, with 4 bases between. The CDR3 covers 13 residues. CDR3 coding DNA: TGTGCCAGCAGTTCTTTCTCTGGAAACACCATATATTTT. It yields the protein CASSSFSGNTIYF.

The sample holds a few counts of this clonotype. The rearrangement uses TRBV7-7 and TRBJ1-1, with D maybe TRBD1 (5 bases). V lost 4 bases, J lost 8 bases, and 14 bases lay in between. Germline V gene data show CDR1 as SSHAT and CDR2 as FNYEAQ (reference sequence). This CDR3 is 13 amino acids long. In DNA form, the CDR3 reads TGTGCCAGCAGCTCCAACCTTCAGGGCGAAGCTTTCTTT. Its protein is CASSSNLQGEAFF.

This clonotype has just a few counts. This rearrangement joins TRBV20-1 to TRBJ2-3; D perhaps matches TRBD2 (6 bases). Per germline, CDR1 DFQATT and CDR2 SNEGSKA (reference sequence). This CDR3 contains 14 residues. V lost 3 bases, J lost 1 base, and 11 bases lay in between. In DNA, the CDR3 is TGCAGTGCTAGGCGGCCGGGAGGCACAGATACGCAGTATTTT. Its translation: CSARRPGGTDTQYF.

This clonotype came up a few times. The chain uses TRBV10-3 and TRBJ1-1, with 9 bases identical to TRBD1. The CDR3 extends over 16 amino acids. The junction had 8 bases not matched to a gene; V was cut back by 6 bases and J by 0 bases. Looked up from germline, CDR1 is ENHRY and CDR2 is SYGVKD. For the CDR3, the DNA is TGTGCCATCAGACCGGGACAGGGTAGTCTGAACACTGAAGCTTTCTTT. This translates into CAIRPGQGSLNTEAFF.

This clonotype came up a few times. This chain connects TRBV27 to TRBJ1-6, with D possibly being TRBD1 (5 bases). The V and J ends lost 3 bases and 6 bases respectively, with 9 bases between them. Germline lookup yields CDR1 MNHEY and CDR2 SMNVEV (reference sequence). CDR3 length: 14 amino acids. The CDR3 nucleotides read TGTGCCAGCAGTTTGACAGACACTAATTCACCCCTCCACTTT. It specifies CASSLTDTNSPLHF.

The table lists this clonotype with many counts. For the CDR3, the DNA is TGTGCCAGCATCGGGGCGGTATATGGCTACACCTTC. Translating it yields CASIGAVYGYTF. The chain joins TRBV2 to TRBJ1-2; maybe TRBD1 (5 bases). The V gene lost 7 bases and the J gene lost 5 bases, with 11 bases spanning the gap. CDR1 is SNHLY and CDR2 is FYNNEI in the germline V gene. The CDR3 contains 12 residues. The full variable domain, completed using reference TRBV2 and TRBJ1-2, is EPEVTQTPSHQVTQMGQEVILRCVPISNHLYFYWYRQILGQKVEFLVSFYNNEISEKSEIFDDQFSVERPDGSNFTLKIRSTKLEDSAMYFCASIGAVYGYTFGSGTRLTVV.

The sample holds a few counts of this clonotype. The chain has TRBV27 and TRBJ1-5; D is uncertain. This CDR3 comprises 15 residues. CDR1 is MNHEY and CDR2 is SMNVEV in the germline V gene (reference sequence). Between the trimmed V and J ends, which lost 6 bases and 6 bases, there was a span of 18 bases. CDR3: CASRPVPHLGQPQHF. CDR3 nucleotides: TGTGCCAGCAGGCCCGTTCCCCACCTGGGTCAGCCCCAGCATTTT.

This clonotype came up a few times. One junction end does not reproduce the germline sequence, and a read error may be involved. V usage is TRBV20-1 and J usage is TRBJ1-1; perhaps TRBD1 as D (5 bases). The CDR3 loop spans 13 amino acids. The germline CDR1 and CDR2 sequences are DFQATT and SNEGSKA (reference sequence). The CDR3 sequence is CSARDARSGTEAF. As DNA, the CDR3 is TGCAGTGCTAGAGATGCCAGATCAGGGACTGAAGCTTTT.

This clonotype was detected ten times or more. The chain is built from TRBV12-3 or TRBV12-4 and TRBJ2-6, with 9 nucleotides matching TRBD1. V shed 5 bases, J shed 4 bases, and the junction held 9 bases outside the gene matches. The CDR3 is made up of 17 amino acids. The chain's CDR3 is CASSLTTGGVGANVLTF. The CDR3 DNA follows: TGTGCCAGCAGTCTGACTACAGGGGGCGTCGGGGCCAACGTCCTGACTTTC.

This clonotype has a handful of counts. This sequence joins TRBV6-5 and TRBJ2-1; 13 bases align to TRBD2. V dropped 4 bases and J dropped 5; count of bases not matched to a gene: 5. CDR1 and CDR2 from the germline V gene are MNHEY and SVGAGI. CDR3 length equals 16 residues. The CDR3 coding sequence is TGTGCCAGCAGTTCCCCGGGACTAGCGGGGCACAATGAGCAGTTCTTC. It is translated as CASSSPGLAGHNEQFF.

In its sample, this clonotype was seen a few times. This chain connects TRBV29-1 to TRBJ2-5; D might be TRBD1 (6 bases). The germline CDR1 and CDR2 sequences are SQVTM and ANQGSEA. The length of the CDR3 is 15 residues. Trimming left V 4 bases short and J 1 base short, with 16 bases between. The CDR3 region is CSVGQGNWGQETQYF. In DNA, the CDR3 is TGCAGCGTTGGCCAGGGGAATTGGGGCCAAGAGACCCAGTACTTC.

This clonotype came up many times. The CDR3: CASSERSGWNTGELFF. CDR3 in DNA: TGTGCCAGCAGCGAAAGGAGCGGTTGGAACACCGGGGAGCTGTTTTTT. The V gene is TRBV7-2, the J gene TRBJ2-2; TRBD2 might be the D (5 bases). V lost 5 bases, J lost 1 base, and 14 bases lay in between. CDR3 length equals 16 residues. Germline-derived CDR1 and CDR2 are SGHTA and FQGNSA.

This clonotype has only a few counts. CDR3 in amino acids: CASSRLHPSTGELFF. Written as DNA, the CDR3 is TGCGCCAGCAGCCGACTACACCCGAGCACCGGGGAGCTGTTTTTT. The chain carries TRBV4-3 and TRBJ2-2; D is possibly TRBD2 (5 bases). The CDR3 is 15 residues long. V lost 4 bases, J lost 4 bases, and 13 bases lay in between. CDR1 is LGHNA, CDR2 YSLEER, per germline.